Listed here are 15 T cell receptor beta chains from one sample, sequenced in a study of beta chain features in type 1 diabetes. General study results and limits: Type 1 diabetes patients had TCRB CDR3s that were shorter (moderately but significantly so) in all four CD4+ subsets.

Their antigens remain unidentified. TCRB transcripts that were expressed got sequenced, as all of the isolated RNA had been reverse transcribed. Assay: immunoSEQ multiplex PCR; the TCRdb copy retains only in-frame clones and omits some. The data hold 25,000 to 30,000 clones, with less than 70% observed a single time. Sequences were obtained from Tregs from blood. Every receptor here comes from a woman younger than 45 with type 1 diabetes.

The J gene is TRBJ1-2, the V gene TRBV10-3, with TRBD1 matching over 7 bases. The CDR3 loop spans 11 amino acids. Trimming removed 4 bases from V and 8 bases from J; junction bases left unmatched: 1. Germline V gene data show CDR1 as ENHRY and CDR2 as SYGVKD. The CDR3 spells CAISGTGGYTF. The CDR3 nucleotides read TGTGCCATCAGTGGGACAGGCGGCTACACCTTC.

The table lists this clone with a count of one. The CDR3 sequence: CASSLGTGKSYEQYF. The DNA of the CDR3 is TGTGCCAGCAGCTTAGGCACAGGGAAATCCTACGAGCAGTACTTC. This rearrangement joins TRBV11-3 to TRBJ2-7, with a possible D match to TRBD1 (6 bases). Germline V gene data show CDR1 as SGHNT and CDR2 as YENEEA. The CDR3 covers 15 residues. V lost 1 base to trimming and J lost 1 base, with 11 bases between them.

The chain has TRBV5-1 and TRBJ2-5; no definite D call. V was clipped by 0 bases and J by 2 bases, with 8 bases between them. The length of the CDR3 is 14 residues. Germline V gene lookup returns CDR1 SGHRS and CDR2 YFSETQ. Here the CDR3 DNA reads TGCGCCAGCAGCTTGGGACACCTTCAAGAGACCCAGTACTTC. It is translated as CASSLGHLQETQYF.

This chain links TRBV5-6 with TRBJ2-7, with 7 positions matching TRBD2. CDR3 length: 16 amino acids. V dropped 0 bases and J dropped 2; count of bases not matched to a gene: 8. Germline lookup yields CDR1 SGHDT and CDR2 YYEEEE. CDR3 DNA sequence: TGTGCCAGCAGCTTGGGTCCGGGACTAAGCACCTACGAGCAGTACTTC. As protein: CASSLGPGLSTYEQYF.

This chain joins TRBV29-1 and TRBJ2-7, with 7 bases aligning to TRBD2. The CDR3 loop spans 12 amino acids. J was trimmed by 2 bases and V by 7 bases; bases with no gene match: 5. Germline V lookup: CDR1 SQVTM, CDR2 ANQGSEA. CDR3 region: CSAGGRTYEQYF. The CDR3 bases are TGCAGCGCCGGGGGGAGGACCTACGAGCAGTACTTC.

There are a few counts of this clone. This chain links TRBV11-2 with TRBJ2-7; TRBD2 matches at 12 bases. The CDR3 is made up of 15 amino acids. CDR1 is SGHAT and CDR2 is FQNNGV in the germline V gene. J gave up 3 bases and V 4 bases, and 4 bases lay outside the gene matches. The DNA of the CDR3 is TGTGCCAGCAGCTCCCGGACTAGCGGGAACTACGAGCAGTACTTC. This encodes CASSSRTSGNYEQYF.

This chain links TRBV19 with TRBJ2-3; D is perhaps TRBD2 (5 bases). The V end was cut by 6 bases, the J end by 5 bases, with 9 bases between. Germline V gives CDR1 LNHDA, CDR2 SQIVND (reference sequence). The CDR3 runs to 12 residues. In DNA, the CDR3 is TGTGCCAGTAGCCGAGGAGGAGATACGCAGTATTTT. Protein product: CASSRGGDTQYF. The complete variable domain, with remaining parts taken from reference TRBV19 and TRBJ2-3, reads DGGITQSPKYLFRKEGQNVTLSCEQNLNHDAMYWYRQDPGQGLRLIYYSQIVNDFQKGDIAEGYSVSREKKESFPLTVTSAQKNPTAFYLCASSRGGDTQYFGPGTRLTVL.

V usage is TRBV7-9 and J usage is TRBJ2-3; D is perhaps TRBD1 (6 bases). The CDR3 is 17 residues long. V was cut by 3 bases and J by 2 bases, with 18 bases left in between. CDR1 and CDR2 (germline): SEHNR, FQNEAQ (reference sequence). The CDR3 loop reads CASSFHEQGPYTDTQYF. The CDR3 DNA is TGTGCCAGCAGCTTTCACGAACAGGGCCCCTACACAGATACGCAGTATTTT.

CDR3 residues: CASSPPTSSSYEQYF. CDR3 in DNA: TGTGCCAGCAGCCCCCCAACTAGTAGCTCCTACGAGCAGTACTTC. The chain couples TRBV11-3 to TRBJ2-7; the D gene is possibly TRBD2 (5 bases). There are 15 residues in the CDR3. Germline-derived CDR1 and CDR2 are SGHNT and YENEEA. The V and J ends lost 5 bases and 0 bases respectively, with 14 bases between them.

The chain has TRBV19 and TRBJ2-1; a possible D gene is TRBD1 (5 bases). CDR1 and CDR2 from the germline V gene are LNHDA and SQIVND (reference sequence). The CDR3 has 15 residues. Deletions cut 3 bases from V and 1 base from J, with 10 bases between. The CDR3 loop reads CASSIGQGSYNEQFF. The DNA of the CDR3 is TGTGCCAGTAGTATTGGTCAGGGATCCTACAATGAGCAGTTCTTC.

This clone was found a few times. The chain is built from TRBV7-3 and TRBJ2-7; TRBD1 aligns across 8 bases. The CDR3 runs to 13 residues. Germline values: CDR1 SGHTA, CDR2 FQGTGA. V dropped 3 bases and J dropped 3; count of bases not matched to a gene: 1. The CDR3 spells CASSFGTGYEQYF. Written as DNA, the CDR3 is TGTGCCAGCAGCTTCGGGACAGGCTACGAGCAGTACTTC.

V is TRBV5-1 and J is TRBJ2-7, with 8 positions matching TRBD2. Trimming removed 5 bases from V and 2 bases from J; junction bases left unmatched: 6. CDR3 length equals 14 residues. Germline CDR1 SGHRS, CDR2 YFSETQ. The CDR3 DNA reads TGCGCCAGCAGAAGTAGCGGGACGACCTACGAGCAGTACTTC. This sequence encodes CASRSSGTTYEQYF.

The rearrangement joins TRBV28 to TRBJ2-3; D perhaps matches TRBD2 (5 bases). Deletions cut 4 bases from V and 5 bases from J, with 16 bases between. The germline CDR1 and CDR2 sequences are MDHEN and SYDVKM. This CDR3 region has 15 residues. CDR3 sequence: CASSSPPAGEDTQYF. The CDR3, as DNA: TGTGCCAGCAGTTCCCCCCCTGCGGGCGAAGATACGCAGTATTTT. The full variable domain, rest sourced from reference TRBV28 and TRBJ2-3, is DVKVTQSSRYLVKRTGEKVFLECVQDMDHENMFWYRQDPGLGLRLIYFSYDVKMKEKGDIPEGYSVSREKKERFSLILESASTNQTSMYLCASSSPPAGEDTQYFGPGTRLTVL.

This clone was observed a few times. The gene calls are TRBV18 and TRBJ2-6; D might be TRBD1 (6 bases). V lost 4 bases to trimming and J lost 5 bases, with 18 bases between them. The CDR3 is made up of 17 amino acids. In germline, CDR1 is KGHSH, CDR2 LQKENI. The CDR3 DNA reads as TGTGCCAGCTCACTACTCCAATACAGGGCTAGGGCCAACGTCCTGACTTTC. This translates into CASSLLQYRARANVLTF. Supplemented by reference TRBV18 and TRBJ2-6, the full variable domain reads NAGVMQNPRHLVRRRGQEARLRCSPMKGHSHVYWYRQLPEEGLKFMVYLQKENIIDESGMPKERFSAEFPKEGPSILRIQQVVRGDSAAYFCASSLLQYRARANVLTFGAGSRLTVL.

This chain connects TRBV10-3 to TRBJ2-5; D gene ambiguous. Near its end, the DNA agrees better with TRBJ2-7, so the J call may be wrong. Germline assignment: CDR1 ENHRY and CDR2 SYGVKD. CDR3 length equals 13 residues. CDR3 in amino acids: CAISAGPRYEQYF. CDR3 DNA sequence: TGTGCCATCAGTGCGGGTCCGAGGTACGAGCAGTACTTC.